This T cell receptor (beta chain) came from a study of OX40 agonist ivuxolimab in advanced cancers. At the level of the whole study: The costimulatory receptor OX40 (CD134) was targeted by ivuxolimab, a fully human IgG2 agonistic monoclonal antibody. Intravenous ivuxolimab was administered to patients every 2 weeks at six dose levels: 0.01, 0.1, 0.3, 1.5, 3 and 10 mg/kg. Of the 50 to 55 dose-escalation patients, hepatocellular carcinoma was present in 19, melanoma in around 15, renal cell carcinoma in 9 and head and neck cancer in 9. The dose-escalation cohort was roughly 83% male with a mean age of about 60 years, ranging from 23 to 79. Prior anti-PD-1, anti-PD-L1 or anti-CTLA-4 therapy was permitted, and checkpoint inhibitors had been received by 30% to 40% of dose-escalation patients. Partial responses were achieved by three dose-escalation patients, of whom one had hepatocellular carcinoma and two had cutaneous melanoma. The purpose of peripheral TCRbeta sequencing was to test whether ivuxolimab changed TCR sequence diversity and led to clonal T-cell expansion. The monotherapy dose-escalation portion (N ≈ 50 patients) of the phase I ivuxolimab trial is reported in the paper. The paper's findings and limits, for the study overall: The antigen specificity of the clonally expanded peripheral T cells was not determined. At doses of 0.1 to 3.0 mg/kg, clonal expansion of both CD4+ and CD8+ blood T cells was observed from baseline to week 6. Partial responders in the 0.1-3.0 mg/kg groups had among the lowest normalized peripheral clonal expansion, especially among CD8+ T cells. Low levels of normalized T-cell clonal expansion were also seen in some patients who did not respond. On average, CD8+ T cells showed more expanded clones than CD4+ T cells after ivuxolimab.

The trial excluded patients who had a history of autoimmune disease or who were on systemic immunosuppression. Peripheral blood for TCR sequencing was collected from all dose cohorts at baseline, on cycle 4 day 1, and on cycle 7 day 1. Samples came from an open-label, multicenter, first-in-human phase I dose-escalation trial of ivuxolimab. Adults with locally advanced or metastatic melanoma, renal cell carcinoma, hepatocellular carcinoma or head and neck squamous cell carcinoma were enrolled in the trial. Before TCR sequencing, CD4+ T cells and CD8+ T cells from peripheral blood were sorted into separate populations. Genomic DNA was extracted from sorted cells for sequencing of the TCRbeta CDR3 region. The immunoSEQ Assay was used for sequencing of TCRbeta CDR3 regions. TCRdb provides this immuneACCESS table in a form limited to in-frame rearrangements. Some clones are lacking; in checked studies, under half of them reflect an unresolved V gene, and why the rest are absent is not known. The sample profile shows tens of thousands of clones; 84% of them were found once. The top ten clonotypes cover less than 0.85% of the sample.

At the junction V is shortened by 2 bases and J by 6 bases, with 7 bases in between. Including the terminal cysteine and phenylalanine, the CDR3 comprises 13 residues. Only CDR3 DNA is held: 39 bases, read in frame from base 1. According to the germline V gene, CDR1 reads SGHNT and CDR2 reads YENEEA. As to this clone: The specificity of this receptor is unknown. Per-nucleotide qualities are absent, and no much larger clonotype sits a single base away.

Material: CD4+ or CD8+ T cells sorted from blood, obtained in a trial of the OX40 agonist ivuxolimab. The chain is assembled from TRBV11-3 and TRBJ2-2; the D gene assignment is ambiguous. This clonotype was obtained from an adult with an advanced solid tumor such as melanoma, head and neck, liver or kidney cancer. The CDR3 reads as follows: CASSLRSAGELFF. The nucleotide sequence reads as follows: TGTGCCAGCAGCTTACGGTCCGCCGGGGAGCTGTTTTTT.